This is a list of T cell receptor beta chains from one sample in a study of shared clonotypes between healthy human individuals. Sequenced by immunoSEQ multiplex PCR; TCRdb stores in-frame clones only, minus some. The sample has a few million clones, approximately 92% seen once. Source material: naive CD4+ T cells sorted from blood. The receptors were gathered from a man aged 18 to 29 in good health. Each CDR3 is given with its conserved first and last residue. The D gene is left open where the match is weak. The listing skips clone size in some rows; elsewhere it reads once, few, many or a size class.

j_call: TRBJ1-5
v_call: TRBV4-1
d_call: NA
clone_size: NA
cdr3_aa: CASSQEGTEKPQHF
cdr3_nt: TGCGCCAGCAGCCAAGAAGGCACCGAGAAGCCCCAGCATTTT

j_call: TRBJ1-1
v_call: TRBV19
d_call: TRBD1
clone_size: NA
cdr3_aa: CASSTIGTVNTEAFF
cdr3_nt: TGTGCCAGTAGTACGATCGGGACAGTGAACACTGAAGCTTTCTTT

j_call: TRBJ2-5
v_call: TRBV10-3
d_call: TRBD1
clone_size: NA
cdr3_aa: CAISGTGETQYF
cdr3_nt: TGTGCCATCAGCGGGACAGGGGAGACCCAGTACTTC

j_call: TRBJ2-7
v_call: TRBV6-5
d_call: TRBD2
clone_size: NA
cdr3_aa: CASSYDNSGSYEQYF
cdr3_nt: TGTGCCAGCAGTTACGACAATAGCGGGTCCTACGAGCAGTACTTC

j_call: TRBJ1-2
v_call: TRBV18
d_call: NA
clone_size: few
cdr3_aa: CASSPDQNYGYTF
cdr3_nt: TGTGCCAGCTCACCGGACCAGAACTATGGCTACACCTTC

j_call: TRBJ2-4
v_call: TRBV29-1
d_call: NA
clone_size: NA
cdr3_aa: CSVEDFGGNRLAKNIQYF
cdr3_nt: TGCAGCGTTGAAGATTTCGGGGGCAATCGACTAGCCAAAAACATTCAGTACTTC

j_call: TRBJ2-5
v_call: TRBV7-9
d_call: NA
clone_size: NA
cdr3_aa: CASSLVGGETQYF
cdr3_nt: TGTGCCAGCAGCTTAGTAGGGGGGGAGACCCAGTACTTC

j_call: TRBJ2-7
v_call: TRBV5-1
d_call: NA
clone_size: NA
cdr3_aa: CASSLTDSYEQYF
cdr3_nt: TGCGCCAGCAGCTTGACCGACTCCTACGAGCAGTACTTC

j_call: TRBJ2-3
v_call: TRBV27
d_call: NA
clone_size: NA
cdr3_aa: CASSKAGTPSPYF
cdr3_nt: TGTGCCAGCAGTAAGGCCGGGACTCCGTCCCCGTATTTT

j_call: TRBJ2-5
v_call: TRBV6-5
d_call: TRBD1
clone_size: NA
cdr3_aa: CASRRRGPEWTQYF
cdr3_nt: TGTGCCAGCAGACGCAGGGGGCCCGAGTGGACCCAGTACTTC

j_call: TRBJ2-3
v_call: TRBV9
d_call: TRBD1
clone_size: NA
cdr3_aa: CASSTGDRGQTDTQYF
cdr3_nt: TGTGCCAGCAGCACAGGGGACAGGGGGCAGACAGATACGCAGTATTTT

j_call: TRBJ2-5
v_call: TRBV19
d_call: NA
clone_size: NA
cdr3_aa: CASSTDGAETQYF
cdr3_nt: TGTGCCAGTAGTACTGATGGGGCGGAGACCCAGTACTTC

j_call: TRBJ2-3
v_call: TRBV7-9
d_call: TRBD2
clone_size: NA
cdr3_aa: CASSTGLAGEQDTQYF
cdr3_nt: TGTGCCAGCAGCACCGGACTAGCGGGAGAACAAGATACGCAGTATTTT

j_call: TRBJ2-7
v_call: TRBV6-1
d_call: NA
clone_size: NA
cdr3_aa: CASSEAAVGYEQYF
cdr3_nt: TGTGCCAGCAGTGAAGCGGCAGTAGGCTACGAGCAGTACTTC

j_call: TRBJ1-5
v_call: TRBV29-1
d_call: NA
clone_size: few
cdr3_aa: CSVWSQNQPQHF
cdr3_nt: TGCAGCGTCTGGTCTCAGAATCAGCCCCAGCATTTT

j_call: TRBJ2-7
v_call: TRBV19
d_call: NA
clone_size: NA
cdr3_aa: CASSISALTYEQYF
cdr3_nt: TGTGCCAGTAGTATATCGGCCCTTACCTACGAGCAGTACTTC

j_call: TRBJ2-1
v_call: TRBV5-1
d_call: NA
clone_size: NA
cdr3_aa: CASSPGTGSYNEQFF
cdr3_nt: TGCGCCAGCAGCCCGGGTACCGGCTCCTACAATGAGCAGTTCTTC

j_call: TRBJ2-7
v_call: TRBV5-1
d_call: NA
clone_size: NA
cdr3_aa: CASSLQGTGNEQYF
cdr3_nt: TGCGCCAGCAGCTTACAGGGAACGGGAAACGAGCAGTACTTC

j_call: TRBJ2-7
v_call: TRBV10-3
d_call: TRBD2
clone_size: NA
cdr3_aa: CATGAGLSSYEQYF
cdr3_nt: TGTGCCACGGGAGCGGGATTAAGCTCCTACGAGCAGTACTTC

j_call: TRBJ1-1
v_call: TRBV10-3
d_call: NA
clone_size: NA
cdr3_aa: CAISAEGGSKKAFF
cdr3_nt: TGTGCCATCAGTGCGGAGGGGGGGTCAAAGAAAGCTTTCTTT

j_call: TRBJ2-3
v_call: TRBV25-1
d_call: NA
clone_size: NA
cdr3_aa: CASSELETSTDTQYF
cdr3_nt: TGTGCCAGCAGTGAACTAGAAACTAGCACAGATACGCAGTATTTT

j_call: TRBJ1-5
v_call: TRBV2
d_call: NA
clone_size: NA
cdr3_aa: CASSGQAPAQPQHF
cdr3_nt: TGTGCCAGCAGTGGACAGGCCCCGGCTCAGCCCCAGCATTTT

j_call: TRBJ2-2
v_call: TRBV5-1
d_call: TRBD1
clone_size: NA
cdr3_aa: CASSLGTGNTGELFF
cdr3_nt: TGCGCCAGCAGCTTGGGGACAGGGAACACCGGGGAGCTGTTTTTT

j_call: TRBJ2-2
v_call: TRBV19
d_call: NA
clone_size: NA
cdr3_aa: CASSIGGRGTGELFF
cdr3_nt: TGTGCCAGTAGTATAGGGGGAAGAGGCACCGGGGAGCTGTTTTTT

j_call: TRBJ2-1
v_call: TRBV11-2
d_call: NA
clone_size: NA
cdr3_aa: CASSFTTSGHNEQFF
cdr3_nt: TGTGCCAGCAGCTTTACGACTAGTGGGCACAATGAGCAGTTCTTC

j_call: TRBJ1-1
v_call: TRBV5-6
d_call: NA
clone_size: NA
cdr3_aa: CASRRVERTEAFF
cdr3_nt: TGTGCAAGCCGTAGAGTCGAGCGGACTGAAGCTTTCTTT

j_call: TRBJ1-1
v_call: TRBV6-1
d_call: NA
clone_size: NA
cdr3_aa: CASSGEGGTEAFF
cdr3_nt: TGTGCCAGCAGTGGGGAAGGGGGCACTGAAGCTTTCTTT

j_call: TRBJ2-2
v_call: TRBV25-1
d_call: NA
clone_size: NA
cdr3_aa: CASTEQGSNTGELFF
cdr3_nt: TGTGCCAGCACCGAACAGGGTTCGAACACCGGGGAGCTGTTTTTT

j_call: TRBJ1-1
v_call: TRBV5-4
d_call: NA
clone_size: NA
cdr3_aa: CASSLDGAGNTEAFF
cdr3_nt: TGTGCCAGCAGCTTGGATGGGGCAGGGAACACTGAAGCTTTCTTT

j_call: TRBJ2-3
v_call: TRBV15
d_call: NA
clone_size: NA
cdr3_aa: CATSRVRQSTDTQYF
cdr3_nt: TGTGCCACCAGCAGAGTACGGCAATCCACAGATACGCAGTATTTT

j_call: TRBJ1-5
v_call: TRBV19
d_call: TRBD1
clone_size: NA
cdr3_aa: CATATGVGNQPQHF
cdr3_nt: TGTGCCACCGCAACAGGGGTAGGCAATCAGCCCCAGCATTTT

j_call: TRBJ1-1
v_call: TRBV5-4
d_call: TRBD1
clone_size: NA
cdr3_aa: CASSTTGGQQNTEAFF
cdr3_nt: TGTGCCAGCAGCACCACGGGGGGACAGCAAAACACTGAAGCTTTCTTT

j_call: TRBJ1-5
v_call: TRBV5-8
d_call: TRBD1
clone_size: NA
cdr3_aa: CASSPRTGGQPQHF
cdr3_nt: TGTGCCAGCAGCCCTAGGACAGGGGGACAGCCCCAGCATTTT

j_call: TRBJ2-3
v_call: TRBV6-6
d_call: TRBD2
clone_size: NA
cdr3_aa: CASSYLGLAGGPGQYF
cdr3_nt: TGTGCCAGCAGTTACCTGGGACTAGCGGGGGGGCCCGGGCAGTATTTT

j_call: TRBJ2-6
v_call: TRBV5-4
d_call: NA
clone_size: NA
cdr3_aa: CASNYRIQVNSGANVLTF
cdr3_nt: TGTGCCAGCAACTACCGAATTCAGGTGAACTCTGGGGCCAACGTCCTGACTTTC

j_call: TRBJ1-5
v_call: TRBV28
d_call: TRBD1
clone_size: NA
cdr3_aa: CASSRTGKGDQPQHF
cdr3_nt: TGTGCCAGCAGTCGGACAGGGAAAGGGGATCAGCCCCAGCATTTT

j_call: TRBJ2-5
v_call: TRBV2
d_call: TRBD2
clone_size: NA
cdr3_aa: CASIGLAGMQETQYF
cdr3_nt: TGTGCCAGCATTGGACTAGCGGGGATGCAGGAGACCCAGTACTTC

j_call: TRBJ2-7
v_call: TRBV5-1
d_call: NA
clone_size: NA
cdr3_aa: CASSSGSSYEQYF
cdr3_nt: TGCGCCAGCTCATCGGGGAGCTCCTACGAGCAGTACTTC

j_call: TRBJ2-3
v_call: TRBV19
d_call: NA
clone_size: once
cdr3_aa: CASSFHISTDTQYF
cdr3_nt: TGTGCCAGTTCCTTTCACATATCGACAGATACGCAGTATTTT

j_call: TRBJ1-3
v_call: TRBV10-3
d_call: NA
clone_size: NA
cdr3_aa: CAISESLPGNTIYF
cdr3_nt: TGTGCCATCAGTGAGTCTCTGCCTGGAAACACCATATATTTT

j_call: TRBJ1-3
v_call: TRBV7-2
d_call: NA
clone_size: NA
cdr3_aa: CASSLRTSSGNTIYF
cdr3_nt: TGTGCCAGCAGCTTAAGGACTTCATCTGGAAACACCATATATTTT

j_call: TRBJ2-1
v_call: TRBV10-1
d_call: TRBD2
clone_size: NA
cdr3_aa: CASSPTLAGGPGHEQFF
cdr3_nt: TGCGCCAGCAGCCCAACTTTAGCGGGAGGGCCGGGCCATGAGCAGTTCTTC

j_call: TRBJ1-3
v_call: TRBV14
d_call: NA
clone_size: few
cdr3_aa: CASSQVGNTIYF
cdr3_nt: TGTGCCAGCAGCCAAGTGGGAAACACCATATATTTT

j_call: TRBJ2-7
v_call: TRBV6-6
d_call: NA
clone_size: NA
cdr3_aa: CASSQISYEQYF
cdr3_nt: TGTGCCAGCAGTCAGATCTCCTACGAGCAGTACTTC

j_call: TRBJ2-1
v_call: TRBV18
d_call: NA
clone_size: NA
cdr3_aa: CASSPPSGSSYNEQFF
cdr3_nt: TGTGCCAGCTCACCGCCAAGCGGAAGCTCCTACAATGAGCAGTTCTTC

j_call: TRBJ2-1
v_call: TRBV30
d_call: NA
clone_size: NA
cdr3_aa: CAWSTGNLYNEQFF
cdr3_nt: TGTGCCTGGAGTACGGGCAACCTCTACAATGAGCAGTTCTTC

j_call: TRBJ2-1
v_call: TRBV5-1
d_call: TRBD1
clone_size: NA
cdr3_aa: CASSLDPGQGRNEQFF
cdr3_nt: TGCGCCAGCAGCTTGGACCCCGGACAGGGCCGCAATGAGCAGTTCTTC

j_call: TRBJ2-7
v_call: TRBV2
d_call: NA
clone_size: NA
cdr3_aa: CASSEGMGRGSGYEQYF
cdr3_nt: TGTGCCAGCAGTGAAGGGATGGGCCGGGGGAGCGGCTACGAGCAGTACTTC

j_call: TRBJ2-5
v_call: TRBV27
d_call: NA
clone_size: once
cdr3_aa: CASTRGGTQYF
cdr3_nt: TGTGCCAGCACCCGTGGGGGAACCCAGTACTTC

j_call: TRBJ2-3
v_call: TRBV7-6
d_call: TRBD2
clone_size: NA
cdr3_aa: CATKRGPVGADTQYF
cdr3_nt: TGTGCCACCAAGCGGGGACCGGTGGGGGCAGATACGCAGTATTTT

j_call: TRBJ2-6
v_call: TRBV5-4
d_call: NA
clone_size: NA
cdr3_aa: CASSLVPGSGANVLTF
cdr3_nt: TGTGCCAGCAGCTTGGTACCCGGCTCTGGGGCCAACGTCCTGACTTTC

j_call: TRBJ2-2
v_call: TRBV19
d_call: NA
clone_size: NA
cdr3_aa: CASFRGNGELFF
cdr3_nt: TGTGCCAGTTTTCGGGGGAACGGGGAGCTGTTTTTT

j_call: TRBJ2-7
v_call: TRBV5-5
d_call: NA
clone_size: once
cdr3_aa: CASSSGPHYEQYF
cdr3_nt: TGTGCCAGCAGCTCCGGCCCACACTACGAGCAGTACTTC

j_call: TRBJ2-7
v_call: TRBV6-5
d_call: TRBD1
clone_size: NA
cdr3_aa: CASRIARTGGYEQYF
cdr3_nt: TGTGCCAGCAGGATAGCGCGGACAGGGGGGTACGAGCAGTACTTC

j_call: TRBJ1-6
v_call: TRBV6-1
d_call: TRBD1
clone_size: few
cdr3_aa: CASSEDRGTNSPLHF
cdr3_nt: TGTGCCAGCAGTGAAGACAGGGGCACGAATTCACCCCTCCACTTT

j_call: TRBJ2-5
v_call: TRBV5-1
d_call: TRBD1
clone_size: NA
cdr3_aa: CASSPTGQDFQETQYF
cdr3_nt: TGCGCCAGCAGTCCCACGGGACAGGATTTCCAAGAGACCCAGTACTTC

j_call: TRBJ2-5
v_call: TRBV6-1
d_call: NA
clone_size: once
cdr3_aa: CASSEAPGNAETQYF
cdr3_nt: TGTGCCAGCAGTGAAGCCCCAGGGAACGCGGAGACCCAGTACTTC